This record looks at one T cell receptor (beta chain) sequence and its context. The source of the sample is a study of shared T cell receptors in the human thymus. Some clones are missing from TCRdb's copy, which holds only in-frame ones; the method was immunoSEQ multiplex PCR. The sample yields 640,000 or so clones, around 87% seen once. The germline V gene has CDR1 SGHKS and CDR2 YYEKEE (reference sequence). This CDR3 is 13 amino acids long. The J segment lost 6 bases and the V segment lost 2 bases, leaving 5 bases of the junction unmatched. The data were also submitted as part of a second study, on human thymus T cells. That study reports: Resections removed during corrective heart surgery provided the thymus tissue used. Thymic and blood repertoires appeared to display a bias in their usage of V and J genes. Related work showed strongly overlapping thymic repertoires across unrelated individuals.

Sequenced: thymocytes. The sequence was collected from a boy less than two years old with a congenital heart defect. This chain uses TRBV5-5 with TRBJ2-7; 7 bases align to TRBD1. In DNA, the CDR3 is TGTGCCAGCAGCTTTACCGGGGACAGCGAGCAGTACTTC. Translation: CASSFTGDSEQYF.